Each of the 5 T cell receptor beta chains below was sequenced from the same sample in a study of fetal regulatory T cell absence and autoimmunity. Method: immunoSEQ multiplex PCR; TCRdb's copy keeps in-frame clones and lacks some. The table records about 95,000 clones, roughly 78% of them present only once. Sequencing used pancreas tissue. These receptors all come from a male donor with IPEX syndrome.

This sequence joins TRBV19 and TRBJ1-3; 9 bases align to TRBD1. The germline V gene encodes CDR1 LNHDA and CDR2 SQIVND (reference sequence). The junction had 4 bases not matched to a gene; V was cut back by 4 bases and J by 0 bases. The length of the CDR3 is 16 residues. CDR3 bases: TGTGCCAGTAGTAGCGCGACAGGGGGCTCTGGAAACACCATATATTTT. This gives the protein CASSSATGGSGNTIYF.

The CDR3 reads CASSSPQETDTQYF. The CDR3 bases are TGTGCCAGCAGCTCGCCACAAGAAACAGATACGCAGTATTTT. The V gene is TRBV11-3, the J gene TRBJ2-3; D not resolved. Germline V gene data show CDR1 as SGHNT and CDR2 as YENEEA. The CDR3 runs to 14 residues. V dropped 4 bases and J dropped 3 bases, with 11 bases sitting between them.

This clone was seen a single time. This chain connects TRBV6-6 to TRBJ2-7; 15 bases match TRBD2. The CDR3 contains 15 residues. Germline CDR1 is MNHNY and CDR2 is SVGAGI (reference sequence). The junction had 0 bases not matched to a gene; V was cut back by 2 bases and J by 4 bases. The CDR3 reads CASSYGLAGGYEQYF. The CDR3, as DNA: TGTGCCAGCAGTTACGGACTAGCGGGGGGGTACGAGCAGTACTTC.

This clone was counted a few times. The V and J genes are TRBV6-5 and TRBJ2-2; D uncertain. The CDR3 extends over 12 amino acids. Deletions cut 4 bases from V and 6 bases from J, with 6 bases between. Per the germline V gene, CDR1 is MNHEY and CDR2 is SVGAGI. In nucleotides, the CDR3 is TGTGCCAGCAGTTCCCGGGCCGGGGAGCTGTTTTTT. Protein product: CASSSRAGELFF.

This CDR3 is CASSISGRGYNEQFF. In DNA, the CDR3 is TGTGCCAGTAGTATTAGCGGGAGAGGCTACAATGAGCAGTTCTTC. V usage is TRBV19 and J usage is TRBJ2-1, with TRBD2 matching over 9 bases. Germline CDR1 reads LNHDA; CDR2 reads SQIVND (reference sequence). This CDR3 is built from 15 residues. V dropped 3 bases and J dropped 3; count of bases not matched to a gene: 3.